This T cell receptor (beta chain) was recovered during a study of blood T cells in healthy people across ages. Overall study findings and caveats: Naive T cell percentage and TCR beta diversity correlated strongly.

This clonotype was observed a few times. Antigen unknown. After removal of 0 bases from V and 4 bases from J, the junction contained 4 bases not matched to a gene. The CDR3 extends over 15 amino acids. The germline V gene has CDR1 ENHRY and CDR2 SYGVKD. Using a J-beta primer mix together with a sample-barcoded 5' primer, a second PCR was run for about 7 to 12 cycles. TCRdb independently ran MiXCR on the 5' RACE reads; one entry per CDR3 protein. This sample has approximately 780,000 distinct CDR3 sequences, with around a quarter found just once. These records were also assigned to another study, of T cells of mothers and their children.

Input material: blood. J is TRBJ2-3 and V is TRBV10-3; 7 positions agree with TRBD2. The source is a boy under 18 in good health. CDR3 sequence: CAISESAGVPDTQYF. CDR3 DNA sequence: TGTGCCATCAGTGAGTCTGCGGGGGTCCCAGATACGCAGTATTTT.